A single sample is the source of the 12 T cell receptor beta chains below, sequenced in a study of cytomegalovirus exposure and HLA in healthy donors. Researchers ran the PCR with 60 Vbeta and 13 Jbeta primers. Only in-frame clones appear in the TCRdb table, and some are missing; sequencing was by immunoSEQ multiplex PCR. The sample shows 95,000 or so clones, roughly 79% of them seen only once. Sequencing was carried out using PBMCs. The receptors stem from a woman in her seventies in good health and CMV-seropositive.

V usage is TRBV29-1 and J usage is TRBJ1-1; 11 bases agree with TRBD1. Germline V lookup: CDR1 SQVTM, CDR2 ANQGSEA. The trim removed 4 bases at V and 4 bases at J, leaving 8 bases unmatched. The CDR3 length is 15 residues. The chain's CDR3 is CSVVNRTGGFTEAFF. For the CDR3, the DNA is TGCAGCGTTGTCAATAGGACAGGGGGCTTCACTGAAGCTTTCTTT.

The chain joins TRBV28 to TRBJ1-5; D unclear. Germline values: CDR1 MDHEN, CDR2 SYDVKM. V gave up 2 bases and J gave up 2 bases, with 10 bases separating them. The CDR3 totals 15 residues. The CDR3 coding sequence is TGTGCCAGCAGTTTAGAGGGCTGGGGCAATCAGCCCCAGCATTTT. Translating it yields CASSLEGWGNQPQHF.

The rearrangement joins TRBV6-1 to TRBJ1-1; tentatively, D is TRBD1 (6 bases). The V end was cut by 5 bases, the J end by 1 base, with 14 bases between. Looked up from germline, CDR1 is MNHNS and CDR2 is SASEGT. The CDR3 contains 15 residues. The CDR3 protein is CASSPNTGSNTEAFF. In nucleotides, the CDR3 is TGTGCCAGCAGTCCGAATACAGGGTCGAACACTGAAGCTTTCTTT.

The V call is TRBV30, the J call TRBJ2-7, with D unclear. Germline lookup yields CDR1 GTSNPN and CDR2 SVGIG (reference sequence). The CDR3 loop spans 13 amino acids. Trimming removed 0 bases from V and 3 bases from J, with 9 bases in between. The CDR3 bases are TGTGCCTGGAGTGTCGACACCCACTACGAGCAGTACTTC. Its protein product is CAWSVDTHYEQYF.

The chain recombines TRBV18 with TRBJ2-6, with D possibly being TRBD2 (5 bases). The CDR3 runs 16 residues. Trimming pared 3 bases from V and 0 bases from J, leaving 9 bases between. CDR1 KGHSH and CDR2 LQKENI come from the germline V gene. The chain's CDR3 is CASSPLTSSGANVLTF. CDR3 bases: TGTGCCAGCTCACCCCTAACTAGCTCTGGGGCCAACGTCCTGACTTTC.

This chain joins TRBV6-1 and TRBJ1-3; tentatively, D is TRBD1 (5 bases). Germline V lookup: CDR1 MNHNS, CDR2 SASEGT. The CDR3 sequence is 14 residues long. Trimming took 6 bases from V and 4 from J, leaving 13 bases between them. DNA of the CDR3: TGTGCCAGCAGGACAGCTCTAGCGGGAAACACCATATATTTT. Its translation: CASRTALAGNTIYF.

The rearrangement links TRBV10-3 to TRBJ1-5, with no clear D. The CDR3 is 15 amino acids. V shed 2 bases and J shed 0 bases, with 8 bases lying between them. Germline lookup yields CDR1 ENHRY and CDR2 SYGVKD. This CDR3 reads CAISEGLNSNQPQHF. CDR3 sequence (DNA): TGTGCCATCAGTGAGGGACTTAATAGCAATCAGCCCCAGCATTTT.

The CDR3 DNA reads as TGTGCCAGTAGTATAATGGGGGGGACTGAAGCTTTCTTT. Amino acids: CASSIMGGTEAFF. The rearrangement links TRBV19 to TRBJ1-1; possible D gene TRBD1, 5 bases. Deletions cut 2 bases from V and 5 bases from J, with 9 bases between. The germline gives CDR1 LNHDA, CDR2 SQIVND (reference sequence). The CDR3 length is 13 residues.

This chain links TRBV18 with TRBJ1-5, with a weak D call TRBD1 (5 bases). Trimming left V 5 bases short and J 0 bases short, with 8 bases between. CDR3 length: 14 residues. The germline CDR1 and CDR2 sequences are KGHSH and LQKENI. CDR3 in amino acids: CASSDDSSNQPQHF. CDR3 DNA: TGTGCCAGCTCAGACGACAGTAGCAATCAGCCCCAGCATTTT.

This sequence joins TRBV7-2 and TRBJ2-1, with TRBD2 identical over 9 bases. CDR1 and CDR2 (germline): SGHTA, FQGNSA. CDR3 length: 16 amino acids. With V trimmed by 5 bases and J by 8 bases, 13 bases remained unmatched. As DNA, the CDR3 is TGTGCCAGCAGCCGTCGAGTAAGCGGGAGGTCGGATGAGCAGTTCTTC. Translation gives CASSRRVSGRSDEQFF. The full variable domain, its missing parts supplied by reference TRBV7-2 and TRBJ2-1, is GAGVSQSPSNKVTEKGKDVELRCDPISGHTALYWYRQSLGQGLEFLIYFQGNSAPDKSGLPSDRFSAERTGGSVSTLTIQRTQQEDSAVYLCASSRRVSGRSDEQFFGPGTRLTVL.

The chain has TRBV28 and TRBJ2-5; TRBD2 matches 8 bases. J lost 1 base, V lost 2 bases, and 3 bases had no gene match. Per the germline V gene, CDR1 is MDHEN and CDR2 is SYDVKM. The CDR3 loop spans 15 amino acids. The CDR3: CASSLTGGTQETQYF. CDR3 coding DNA: TGTGCCAGCAGTTTAACGGGGGGGACCCAAGAGACCCAGTACTTC.

This clone showed up just once. V and J are TRBV5-1 and TRBJ2-7; D possibly corresponds to TRBD1 (6 bases). Between the trimmed V and J ends, which lost 0 bases and 7 bases, there was a span of 20 bases. The CDR3 length is 16 residues. The germline V gene has CDR1 SGHRS and CDR2 YFSETQ. The CDR3 region is CASSLVGQGTTGEQYF. The DNA of the CDR3 is TGCGCCAGCAGCTTGGTAGGGCAGGGGACAACCGGGGAGCAGTACTTC. The variable domain in full, completed from reference TRBV5-1 and TRBJ2-7, reads KAGVTQTPRYLIKTRGQQVTLSCSPISGHRSVSWYQQTPGQGLQFLFEYFSETQRNKGNFPGRFSGRQFSNSRSEMNVSTLELGDSALYLCASSLVGQGTTGEQYFGPGTRLTVT.